These 26 T cell receptor beta chains were sequenced from one sample in a study of control samples from healthy donors and cancer patients. Libraries were prepared by immunoSEQ multiplex PCR; TCRdb keeps only in-frame clonotypes and omits some of them. Of 150,000 to 200,000 clones detected, around 90% appear once; the ten largest clones hold just over 1.4%. Sequencing input: blood. These receptors came from a woman aged 50 to 60 in good health.

In this sample, this clone turned up once. The rearrangement links TRBV23-1 to TRBJ1-1; the D is unclear. TRBV23-1 is classed as an ORF, of uncertain function. The CDR3 covers 11 residues. V shed 7 bases and J shed 6 bases, with 9 bases lying between them. CDR3 bases: TGCGCCAGCACCCCGGGCGCTGAAGCTTTCTTT. The encoded protein is CASTPGAEAFF.

The gene calls are TRBV4-1 and TRBJ1-5; D is possibly TRBD1 (5 bases). CDR3 length equals 15 residues. Germline values: CDR1 MGHRA, CDR2 YSYEKL. Trimming pared 6 bases from V and 3 bases from J, leaving 15 bases between. CDR3 coding DNA: TGCGCCAGCAGACCCCAGGGAGGGATCAATCAGCCCCAGCATTTT. It encodes CASRPQGGINQPQHF.

The chain uses TRBV24-1 and TRBJ2-5; 12 positions match TRBD1. CDR3 size: 16 residues. V was clipped by 4 bases and J by 5 bases; unmatched bases: 7. CDR1 and CDR2 from the germline V gene are KGHDR and SFDVKD. In DNA form, the CDR3 reads TGTGCCACCAGTGACGCGGGACAGGGGGCGAGGGAGACCCAGTACTTC. This translates into CATSDAGQGARETQYF.

The count of this clone is one. CDR3 loop: CASSLLSDSSSSYTF. In nucleotides, the CDR3 is TGTGCCAGCAGCTTACTATCGGACAGTTCGTCGAGCTACACCTTC. The chain carries TRBV5-8 and TRBJ1-2, with D possibly being TRBD1 (6 bases). Trimming removed 2 bases from V and 9 bases from J, with 20 bases in between. The germline V gene has CDR1 SGHTS and CDR2 YDEGEE. The CDR3 extends over 15 amino acids.

This chain connects TRBV24-1 to TRBJ2-3; 8 bases are a match to TRBD1. CDR1 is KGHDR, CDR2 SFDVKD, per germline. The length of the CDR3 is 14 residues. The V and J ends lost 9 bases and 1 base, in that order; junction bases with no gene match: 5. As DNA, the CDR3 is TGTGCCACCGAGACAGGGGAAGGCACAGATACGCAGTATTTT. Encoded protein: CATETGEGTDTQYF.

The CDR3 reads CASRRTGGTSYEQYF. The DNA for the CDR3 is TGTGCCAGCAGAAGGACAGGGGGGACCTCCTACGAGCAGTACTTC. This rearrangement joins TRBV27 to TRBJ2-7; TRBD1 aligns across 10 bases. Trimming at V came to 6 bases and at J to 0 bases, leaving 5 bases not matched to a gene. The CDR3 extends over 15 amino acids. Germline V lookup: CDR1 MNHEY, CDR2 SMNVEV (reference sequence).

The chain employs TRBV5-1 and TRBJ2-7; tentative D call: TRBD2 (5 bases). The V end was cut by 5 bases, the J end by 1 base, with 13 bases between. The CDR3 has 14 residues. Germline V gives CDR1 SGHRS, CDR2 YFSETQ. The CDR3 protein is CASRSGWRSYEQYF. CDR3 sequence (DNA): TGCGCCAGCAGATCGGGTTGGAGGTCCTACGAGCAGTACTTC. Looking up the rest from reference TRBV5-1 and TRBJ2-7 gives the full variable domain: KAGVTQTPRYLIKTRGQQVTLSCSPISGHRSVSWYQQTPGQGLQFLFEYFSETQRNKGNFPGRFSGRQFSNSRSEMNVSTLELGDSALYLCASRSGWRSYEQYFGPGTRLTVT.

This clone was recorded only once. The V and J genes are TRBV4-1 and TRBJ2-5; weak D call: TRBD1 (5 bases). From germline, CDR1 is MGHRA and CDR2 YSYEKL. The CDR3 spans 14 residues. With 2 bases removed from V and 2 bases from J, the gap between germline ends came to 9 bases. The CDR3 bases are TGCGCCAGCAGCCAAAACAGGCAACAAGAGACCCAGTACTTC. The encoded protein is CASSQNRQQETQYF.

This rearrangement joins TRBV14 to TRBJ1-2; D gene unclear. The CDR3 runs to 14 residues. V shed 0 bases and J shed 8 bases, with 13 bases lying between them. Germline CDR1 SGHDN, CDR2 FVKESK. The CDR3 DNA follows: TGTGCCAGCAGCCAAGATCTCTGGCAGAGCGGCTACACCTTC. As protein: CASSQDLWQSGYTF.

This clone was counted a single time. This chain joins TRBV12-5 and TRBJ2-1; D perhaps matches TRBD1 (6 bases). The V gene's germline CDR1 is LGHNT and CDR2 FRNRAP. V lost 5 bases, J lost 0 bases, and 20 bases lay in between. The CDR3 covers 18 residues. The CDR3 loop reads CASGDPEFQGISYNEQFF. DNA of the CDR3: TGTGCTAGTGGTGACCCGGAATTCCAGGGGATCTCCTACAATGAGCAGTTCTTC.

This chain joins TRBV5-1 and TRBJ2-7; 7 bases map to TRBD1. Germline CDR1 is SGHRS and CDR2 is YFSETQ. The V gene end was trimmed by 3 bases and the J gene end by 0 bases; junction bases not matched to a gene: 6. CDR3 size: 15 residues. Here the CDR3 DNA reads TGCGCCAGCAGCTCCAGGGGACAGTCCTCCTACGAGCAGTACTTC. Its protein is CASSSRGQSSYEQYF. Variable domain in full (rest from reference TRBV5-1 and TRBJ2-7): KAGVTQTPRYLIKTRGQQVTLSCSPISGHRSVSWYQQTPGQGLQFLFEYFSETQRNKGNFPGRFSGRQFSNSRSEMNVSTLELGDSALYLCASSSRGQSSYEQYFGPGTRLTVT.

The J gene is TRBJ2-5, the V gene TRBV6-5; TRBD2 might be the D (5 bases). With 2 bases removed from V and 3 bases from J, the gap between germline ends came to 10 bases. The CDR3 sequence is 14 residues long. From germline, CDR1 is MNHEY and CDR2 SVGAGI. The CDR3 DNA sequence: TGTGCCAGCAGTTACCGGTCGGGAAAAGAGACCCAGTACTTC. Protein product: CASSYRSGKETQYF.

The chain recombines TRBV4-2 with TRBJ2-7, with D tentatively TRBD1 or TRBD2 (5 bases each). The length of the CDR3 is 12 residues. Germline V gives CDR1 LGHNA, CDR2 YNFKEQ. The V end lost 4 bases, the J end lost 4 bases, and 8 bases lay between the germline ends. The CDR3 reads CASSPGRYEQYF. The CDR3 bases are TGTGCCAGCAGCCCGGGACGGTACGAGCAGTACTTC.

In this sample, this clone turned up once. V usage is TRBV7-2 and J usage is TRBJ2-2; no reliable D call. The CDR3 sequence is 14 residues long. Germline V gene data show CDR1 as SGHTA and CDR2 as FQGNSA. The V and J ends lost 1 base and 2 bases respectively, with 5 bases between them. CDR3 sequence (DNA): TGTGCCAGCAGCTTAGAGCGAAACACCGGGGAGCTGTTTTTT. It encodes CASSLERNTGELFF.

The chain has TRBV18 and TRBJ1-6, with D uncertain. Trimming took off 3 bases at V and 5 bases at J, with 14 bases between the two ends. The germline CDR1 and CDR2 sequences are KGHSH and LQKENI. The CDR3 extends over 16 amino acids. The CDR3 protein is CASSPSLLHDNSPLHF. Written as DNA, the CDR3 is TGTGCCAGCTCACCGTCCCTACTACATGATAATTCACCCCTCCACTTT.

This sequence joins TRBV9 and TRBJ2-5; TRBD2 is a possible D gene (5 bases). This CDR3 is built from 14 residues. V lost 0 bases and J 5 bases, leaving 11 bases between the germline ends. CDR1 is SGDLS and CDR2 is YYNGEE in the germline V gene. For the CDR3, the DNA is TGTGCCAGCAGCGTAGTAGTGGGCGGGGAGACCCAGTACTTC. Protein: CASSVVVGGETQYF.

The chain joins TRBV9 to TRBJ1-3; D is ambiguous. This CDR3 contains 13 residues. Germline CDR1 is SGDLS and CDR2 is YYNGEE. V shed 0 bases and J shed 4 bases, with 5 bases lying between them. Here the CDR3 reads CASSVEAGNTIYF. In DNA form, the CDR3 reads TGTGCCAGCAGCGTAGAAGCCGGAAACACCATATATTTT.

This sequence joins TRBV25-1 and TRBJ1-1; D is ambiguous. Germline CDR1 and CDR2: MGHDK and SYGVNS. The CDR3 has 13 amino acids. V lost 5 bases, J lost 1 base, and 8 bases lay in between. CDR3 in amino acids: CASSLAENTEAFF. The CDR3 region has the DNA TGTGCCAGCAGTCTGGCAGAGAACACTGAAGCTTTCTTT. The full variable domain, in which reference TRBV25-1 and TRBJ1-1 provide the parts outside the CDR3, is EADIYQTPRYLVIGTGKKITLECSQTMGHDKMYWYQQDPGMELHLIHYSYGVNSTEKGDLSSESTVSRIRTEHFPLTLESARPSHTSQYLCASSLAENTEAFFGQGTRLTVV.

The rearrangement uses TRBV9 and TRBJ2-1, with 11 bases aligning to TRBD2. This CDR3 comprises 15 residues. The V and J ends lost 1 base and 4 bases, in that order; junction bases with no gene match: 1. Germline loops: CDR1 SGDLS, CDR2 YYNGEE. Here the CDR3 reads CASSVLAGGYNEQFF. In DNA form, the CDR3 reads TGTGCCAGCAGCGTACTAGCGGGAGGATACAATGAGCAGTTCTTC.

This chain links TRBV19 with TRBJ1-3; D gene ambiguous. Germline assignment: CDR1 LNHDA and CDR2 SQIVND (reference sequence). Trimming pared 8 bases from V and 0 bases from J, leaving 11 bases between. The CDR3 runs 14 residues. For the CDR3, the DNA is TGTGCCAGTGACGCCAGCCGCTCTGGAAACACCATATATTTT. Its protein is CASDASRSGNTIYF.

This clone came up a few times. The J gene is TRBJ1-5, the V gene TRBV3-1 (or the pseudogene TRBV3-2), with TRBD1 as a possible D gene (6 bases). The CDR3 is 18 amino acids. V lost 5 bases and J lost 0, with 20 bases in between. Germline values: CDR1 LGHDT, CDR2 YNNKEL (reference sequence). The chain's CDR3 is CASSSPRDTQYSNQPQHF. The CDR3 DNA is TGTGCCAGCAGCTCGCCCCGGGACACCCAATATAGCAATCAGCCCCAGCATTTT.

The V call is TRBV6-5, the J call TRBJ1-6, with D unresolved. The CDR3 sequence is 13 residues long. Trimming cost V 4 bases and J 9 bases, with 10 bases left between them. Germline V gives CDR1 MNHEY, CDR2 SVGAGI. CDR3 bases: TGTGCCAGCAGTTTGTTCTCGGTTTCACCCCTCCACTTT. Translating gives CASSLFSVSPLHF.

V gene TRBV27 combines with J gene TRBJ2-3; possible D gene TRBD2, 6 bases. Germline V CDR1 and CDR2: MNHEY, SMNVEV (reference sequence). The V and J ends lost 7 bases and 3 bases respectively, with 20 bases between them. The length of the CDR3 is 16 residues. The chain's CDR3 is CASTRRGTLVTDTQYF. In DNA, the CDR3 is TGTGCCAGCACTCGCCGTGGGACTTTGGTAACAGATACGCAGTATTTT.

This chain connects TRBV13 to TRBJ2-5, with TRBD1 as a possible D gene (6 bases). The CDR3 is 17 amino acids. V was clipped by 2 bases and J by 3 bases, with 19 bases between them. CDR1 PRHDT and CDR2 FYEKMQ come from the germline V gene (reference sequence). This CDR3 reads CASSLRGGGIRKETQYF. DNA for the CDR3: TGTGCCAGCAGCTTACGAGGGGGTGGGATACGCAAAGAGACCCAGTACTTC.

The V and J genes are TRBV10-1 and TRBJ1-1; D uncertain. The V gene's germline CDR1 is WNHNN and CDR2 SYGVQD (reference sequence). V dropped 6 bases and J dropped 2 bases, with 16 bases sitting between them. The CDR3 spans 15 residues. Here the CDR3 DNA reads TGCGCCAGCAGCCCCAAGGCAGAGAGAAACACTGAAGCTTTCTTT. It yields the protein CASSPKAERNTEAFF.

The V and J genes are TRBV4-2 and TRBJ2-5; D is perhaps TRBD1 (6 bases). Looked up from germline, CDR1 is LGHNA and CDR2 is YNFKEQ. This CDR3 spans 14 amino acids. V was shortened by 3 bases and J by 5 bases, with 13 bases between the two germline ends. This CDR3 reads CASSQGTSPETQYF. CDR3 nucleotides: TGTGCCAGCAGCCAGGGGACATCCCCGGAGACCCAGTACTTC.